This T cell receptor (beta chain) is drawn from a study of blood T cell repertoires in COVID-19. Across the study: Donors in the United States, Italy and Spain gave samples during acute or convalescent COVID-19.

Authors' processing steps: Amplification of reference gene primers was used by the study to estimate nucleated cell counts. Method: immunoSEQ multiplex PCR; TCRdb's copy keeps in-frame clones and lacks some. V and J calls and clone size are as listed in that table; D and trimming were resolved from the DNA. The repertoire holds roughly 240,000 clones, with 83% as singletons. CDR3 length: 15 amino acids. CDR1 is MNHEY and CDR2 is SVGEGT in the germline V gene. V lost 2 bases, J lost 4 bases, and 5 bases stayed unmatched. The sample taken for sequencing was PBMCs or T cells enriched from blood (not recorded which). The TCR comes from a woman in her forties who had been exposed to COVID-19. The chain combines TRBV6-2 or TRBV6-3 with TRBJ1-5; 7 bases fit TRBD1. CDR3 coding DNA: TGTGCCAGCAGTTACCTCGGGACAGTAAATCAGCCCCAGCATTTT. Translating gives CASSYLGTVNQPQHF.